Below are 7 T cell receptor beta chains sequenced from a single sample in a study of response to subunit inactivated influenza vaccine. MiXCR was run by TCRdb on the RT-PCR reads, yielding one entry per CDR3 protein. Among hundreds of thousands of distinct CDR3 sequences, more than 15% were seen once, and the ten largest hold less than 4%. The sequencing used CD4+ T cells sorted from PBMCs, collected 23 to 25 months after vaccination. These receptors originate from a man between 45 and 75 years old who received an inactivated influenza vaccine.

The sample holds a few counts of this clonotype. The chain has TRBV12-3 or TRBV12-4 and TRBJ1-1; D gene unclear. V was pared by 7 bases and J by 5 bases, with 17 bases between. This CDR3 region has 14 residues. The CDR3 region is CASTLRGIWTEAFF. DNA of the CDR3: TGTGCCAGCACCCTGAGAGGGATCTGGACTGAAGCTTTCTTT.

The rearrangement joins TRBV20-1 to TRBJ2-5; D unresolved. Trimming cost V 4 bases and J 5 bases, with 5 bases left between them. The CDR3 spans 10 residues. Germline lookup yields CDR1 DFQATT and CDR2 SNEGSKA (reference sequence). CDR3 region: CSANKETQYF. The DNA of the CDR3 is TGCAGTGCTAATAAGGAGACCCAGTACTTC.

This clonotype turned up a few times. The chain uses TRBV18 and TRBJ2-3, with 13 bases identical to TRBD2. The CDR3 is 16 residues long. The junction had 8 bases not matched to a gene; V was cut back by 3 bases and J by 8 bases. Germline lookup yields CDR1 KGHSH and CDR2 LQKENI. The CDR3 reads CASSPATSGGAGTQYF. DNA of the CDR3: TGTGCCAGCTCACCTGCTACTAGCGGGGGGGCAGGTACGCAGTATTTT.

The V gene is TRBV2, the J gene TRBJ2-5; 9 positions agree with TRBD2. This CDR3 has 16 amino acids. Per germline, CDR1 SNHLY and CDR2 FYNNEI. V was pared by 3 bases and J by 4 bases, with 9 bases of the junction left unmatched. The CDR3 nucleotides are TGTGCCAGCAGTGAGGCCCTAGCGGGATTGCGAGAGACCCAGTACTTC. Amino acids: CASSEALAGLRETQYF.

The CDR3 loop is CASTPRSNTEAFF. The CDR3 nucleotides are TGTGCCAGCACCCCGCGGTCGAACACTGAAGCTTTCTTT. The gene calls are TRBV5-5 and TRBJ1-1; D unresolved. CDR3 length: 13 residues. The germline V gene encodes CDR1 SGHKS and CDR2 YYEKEE (reference sequence). Trimming shortened V by 6 bases and J by 1 base, and 10 bases separated the two germline ends.

This clonotype has just a few counts. The chain has TRBV20-1 and TRBJ2-7; D may correspond to TRBD1 or TRBD2 (6 bases each). This CDR3 has 14 amino acids. CDR1 DFQATT and CDR2 SNEGSKA come from the germline V gene (reference sequence). V was shortened by 2 bases and J by 2 bases, with 13 bases between the two germline ends. CDR3 bases: TGCAGTGCTAGATTCGGGGGCCGGACCTACGAGCAGTACTTC. The encoded protein is CSARFGGRTYEQYF.

The chain combines TRBV24-1 with TRBJ2-2, with D perhaps matching TRBD1 (6 bases). The germline V gene encodes CDR1 KGHDR and CDR2 SFDVKD. CDR3 length equals 13 residues. V was pared by 4 bases and J by 13 bases, with 15 bases between. The CDR3, as DNA: TGTGCCACCAGTGACCGAGGACAGTCGGGGCTGTTTTTT. Translation: CATSDRGQSGLFF.